This T cell receptor beta chain was captured by sequencing in a study of response to subunit inactivated influenza vaccine. The V end was cut by 8 bases, the J end by 2 bases, with 14 bases between. The CDR3 runs to 13 residues. CDR1 SQVTM and CDR2 ANQGSEA come from the germline V gene. In its sample, this clonotype was seen once. Its specificity is not known. General observations from the study: The authors suggested that few new T cells are recruited per seasonal influenza vaccination.

TCRdb re-analysed the RT-PCR reads in MiXCR, keeping a single row per CDR3 protein. The sample lists roughly 650,000 distinct CDR3 sequences, roughly 15% occurring once. This sequence was found in a man in his forties or fifties who received an inactivated influenza vaccine. Here the sequenced sample was PBMCs from blood, taken 14 to 15 days before vaccination. The chain joins TRBV29-1 to TRBJ2-3; no clear D. CDR3 sequence reads: CSITKRTTDTQYF. The CDR3 DNA follows: TGCAGCATAACCAAGCGTACCACAGATACGCAGTATTTT.